This is a list of T cell receptor beta chains from one sample in a study of blood T cell repertoires in COVID-19. Only in-frame clones appear in the TCRdb table, and some are missing; sequencing was by immunoSEQ multiplex PCR. The sample carries roughly 300,000 clones, approximately 80% recorded once. The sample taken for sequencing was peripheral blood. The source of these receptors is a woman aged 55-70 years with active or convalescent COVID-19. Each CDR3 is given with its conserved first and last residue. The D gene is left open where the match is weak. The listing skips clone size in some rows; elsewhere it reads once, few, many or a size class.

TRBJ2-3,.,.,TRBV2,TGTGCCAGCAGTTATGGCATCCCAAGCACAGATACGCAGTATTTT,CASSYGIPSTDTQYF
TRBJ2-7,few,.,TRBV14,TGTGCCAGCAGCCAAGATGGAGGATCCCAGTCCTACGAGCAGTACTTC,CASSQDGGSQSYEQYF
TRBJ1-2,once,TRBD1,TRBV18,TGTGCCAGCTCAGCGGAGACAGGGGAAATCTACGGCTACACCTTC,CASSAETGEIYGYTF
TRBJ2-3,.,.,TRBV6-5,TGTGCCAGCAATCAGGACGGTGGTCAGGGTACGCAGTATTTT,CASNQDGGQGTQYF
TRBJ1-6,.,.,TRBV7-2,TGTGCCAGCAGCTCTCCCTATAAGAATTCACCCCTCCACTTT,CASSSPYKNSPLHF
TRBJ1-6,.,.,TRBV30,TGTGCCTGGAGCGCCGGGCCCGGGGGGGATTCACCCCTCCACTTT,CAWSAGPGGDSPLHF
TRBJ1-1,.,TRBD1,TRBV16,TGTGCCAGCAGCCCCCCAGATACAGGGGACGACACTGAAGCTTTCTTT,CASSPPDTGDDTEAFF
TRBJ1-1,once,TRBD1,TRBV5-6,TGTGCCAGCAGCTTGGGGATGACAGGGTACATTGAAGCTTTCTTT,CASSLGMTGYIEAFF
TRBJ1-1,.,.,TRBV19,TGTGCCAGTACCGGGGTTAGCGGAGCTTTCTTT,CASTGVSGAFF
TRBJ1-1,.,.,TRBV7-2,TGTGCCAGCAGCTTAGAGAGGTCACACACTGAAGCTTTCTTT,CASSLERSHTEAFF
TRBJ1-3,.,TRBD1,TRBV9,TGTGCCAGCAGCGTAGCTACGGGGACAGTCTCTGGAAACACCATATATTTT,CASSVATGTVSGNTIYF
TRBJ1-5,.,TRBD1,TRBV10-3,TGTGCCATCAGTGAGTCGAAGGGGGCAGGGGTGGATCAGCCCCAGCATTTT,CAISESKGAGVDQPQHF
TRBJ2-7,.,TRBD1,TRBV10-3,TGTGCCATCAGCGGGACAGGGATCAGCTCCTACGAGCAGTACTTC,CAISGTGISSYEQYF
TRBJ2-3,.,.,TRBV5-5,TGTGCCAGCAGCTTGGGAGCACGCACAGATACGCAGTATTTT,CASSLGARTDTQYF
TRBJ2-2,.,.,TRBV6-2/TRBV6-3,TGTGCCAGCAGTTACGAGCCCGTCACCGGGGAGCTGTTTTTT,CASSYEPVTGELFF
TRBJ1-1,.,TRBD1,TRBV18,TGTGCCAGCTCACCGCAGGCAGGGGGGAACACTGAAGCTTTCTTT,CASSPQAGGNTEAFF
TRBJ2-5,.,TRBD1,TRBV9,TGTGCCAGCAGCGCTAGGGGGCTTTGGCCGAAAGAGACCCAGTACTTC,CASSARGLWPKETQYF
TRBJ1-2,.,TRBD1,TRBV4-1,TGCGCCAGCAGCCAAGGACAGGGGGCGGTAAACGGCTACACCTTC,CASSQGQGAVNGYTF
TRBJ2-3,.,TRBD2,TRBV19,TGTGCCAGTGGACTAGCGGGGGGGAGCACAGATACGCAGTATTTT,CASGLAGGSTDTQYF
TRBJ1-1,.,.,TRBV4-3,TGCGCCAGCAGCCAAGACCGACGGACTTCCACTGAAGCTTTCTTT,CASSQDRRTSTEAFF
TRBJ2-1,.,.,TRBV5-8,TGTGCCAGCAGCTTATTTGGGGCAGGGGAGCCCTACAATGAGCAGTTCTTC,CASSLFGAGEPYNEQFF
TRBJ2-7,.,TRBD1,TRBV25-1,TGTGCCAGCAGTGACCTCACAGGGGGTCGAGACGAGCAGTACTTC,CASSDLTGGRDEQYF
TRBJ1-1,.,TRBD1,TRBV7-3,TGTGCCAGCAGCCAAGGACAGGGCCGAGAGGCTTTCTTT,CASSQGQGREAFF
TRBJ1-1,.,TRBD1,TRBV7-3,TGTGCCAGCAGAAACACCCCGGGACAGGGTGAAGCTTTCTTT,CASRNTPGQGEAFF